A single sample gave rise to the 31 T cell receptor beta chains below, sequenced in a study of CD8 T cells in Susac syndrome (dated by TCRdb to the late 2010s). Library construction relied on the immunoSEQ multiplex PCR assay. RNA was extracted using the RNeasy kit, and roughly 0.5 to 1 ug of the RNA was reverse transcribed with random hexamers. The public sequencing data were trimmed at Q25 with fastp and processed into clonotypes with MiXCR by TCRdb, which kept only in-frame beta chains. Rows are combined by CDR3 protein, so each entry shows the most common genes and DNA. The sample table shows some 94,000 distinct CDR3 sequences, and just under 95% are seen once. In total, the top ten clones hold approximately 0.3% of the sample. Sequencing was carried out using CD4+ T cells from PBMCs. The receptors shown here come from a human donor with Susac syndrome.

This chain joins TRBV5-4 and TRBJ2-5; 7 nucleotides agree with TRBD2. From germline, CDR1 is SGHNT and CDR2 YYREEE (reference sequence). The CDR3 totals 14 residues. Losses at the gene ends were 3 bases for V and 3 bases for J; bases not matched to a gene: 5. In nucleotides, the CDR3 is TGTGCCAGCAGCTCCGGGGGAGGGAAAGAGACCCAGTACTTC. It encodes CASSSGGGKETQYF.

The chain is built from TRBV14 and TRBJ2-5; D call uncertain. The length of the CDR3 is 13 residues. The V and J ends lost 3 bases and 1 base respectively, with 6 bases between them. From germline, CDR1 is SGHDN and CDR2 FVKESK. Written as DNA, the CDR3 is TGTGCCAGCAGCCAGAGGAGCCAAGAGACCCAGTACTTC. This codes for CASSQRSQETQYF.

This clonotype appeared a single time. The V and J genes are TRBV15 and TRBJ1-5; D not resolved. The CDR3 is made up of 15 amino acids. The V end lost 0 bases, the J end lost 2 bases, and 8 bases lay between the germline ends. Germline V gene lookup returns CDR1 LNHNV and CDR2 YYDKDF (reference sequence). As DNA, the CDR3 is TGTGCCACCAGCAGAGATGGTCTCGGCAATCAGCCCCAGCATTTT. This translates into CATSRDGLGNQPQHF.

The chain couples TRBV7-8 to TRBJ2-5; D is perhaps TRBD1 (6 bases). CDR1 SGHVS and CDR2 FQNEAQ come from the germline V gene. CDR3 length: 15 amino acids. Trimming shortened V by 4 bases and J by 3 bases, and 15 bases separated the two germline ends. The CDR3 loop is CASSYVLQGKETQYF. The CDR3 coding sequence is TGTGCCAGCAGCTATGTACTACAGGGAAAAGAGACCCAGTACTTC.

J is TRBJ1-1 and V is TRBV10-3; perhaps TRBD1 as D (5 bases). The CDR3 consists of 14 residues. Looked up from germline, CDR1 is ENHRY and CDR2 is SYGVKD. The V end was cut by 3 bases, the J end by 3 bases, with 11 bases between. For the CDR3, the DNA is TGTGCCATCAGTGAACAGGAGTATTACACTGAAGCTTTCTTT. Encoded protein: CAISEQEYYTEAFF.

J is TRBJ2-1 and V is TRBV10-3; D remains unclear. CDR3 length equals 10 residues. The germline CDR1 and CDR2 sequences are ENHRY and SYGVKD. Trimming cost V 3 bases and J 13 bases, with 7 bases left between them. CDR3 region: CAISEMEQFF. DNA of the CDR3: TGTGCCATCAGTGAAATGGAACAGTTCTTC.

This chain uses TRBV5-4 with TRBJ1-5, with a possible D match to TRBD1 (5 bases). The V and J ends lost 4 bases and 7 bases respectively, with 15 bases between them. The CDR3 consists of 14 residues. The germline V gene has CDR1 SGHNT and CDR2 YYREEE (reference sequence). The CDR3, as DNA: TGTGCCAGCAGCGCGCCAGGGACGGGACAGCCCCAGCATTTT. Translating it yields CASSAPGTGQPQHF.

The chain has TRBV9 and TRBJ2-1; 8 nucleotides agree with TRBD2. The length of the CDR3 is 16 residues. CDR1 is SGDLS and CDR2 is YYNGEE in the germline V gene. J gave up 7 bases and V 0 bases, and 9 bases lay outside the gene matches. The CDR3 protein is CASSVGKRGGANEQFF. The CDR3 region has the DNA TGTGCCAGCAGCGTAGGGAAACGGGGGGGGGCTAATGAGCAGTTCTTC. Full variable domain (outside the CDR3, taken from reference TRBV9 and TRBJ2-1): DSGVTQTPKHLITATGQRVTLRCSPRSGDLSVYWYQQSLDQGLQFLIQYYNGEERAKGNILERFSAQQFPDLHSELNLSSLELGDSALYFCASSVGKRGGANEQFFGPGTRLTVL.

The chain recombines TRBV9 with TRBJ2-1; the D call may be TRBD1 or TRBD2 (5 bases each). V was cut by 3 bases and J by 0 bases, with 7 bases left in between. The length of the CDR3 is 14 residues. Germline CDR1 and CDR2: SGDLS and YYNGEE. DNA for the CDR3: TGTGCCAGCAGCGGGGGGTCCTCCTACAATGAGCAGTTCTTC. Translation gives CASSGGSSYNEQFF.

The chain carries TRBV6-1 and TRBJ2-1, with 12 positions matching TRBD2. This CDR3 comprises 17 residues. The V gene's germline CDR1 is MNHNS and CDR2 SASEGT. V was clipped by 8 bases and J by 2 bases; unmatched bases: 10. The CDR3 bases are TGTGCCAGCGGGTCAGCTAGCGGGGGGGCTCCCTACAATGAGCAGTTCTTC. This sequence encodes CASGSASGGAPYNEQFF.

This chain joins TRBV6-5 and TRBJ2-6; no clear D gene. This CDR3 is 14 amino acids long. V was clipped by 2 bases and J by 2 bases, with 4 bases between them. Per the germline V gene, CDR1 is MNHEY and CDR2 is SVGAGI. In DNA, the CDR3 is TGTGCCAGCAGTTACGCGGCTGGGGCCAACGTCCTGACTTTC. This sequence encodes CASSYAAGANVLTF.

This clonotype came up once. The CDR3 nucleotides read TGCGCCAGCAGCTTGGAGTTTCCCGGCACAGATACGCAGTATTTT. Amino acids: CASSLEFPGTDTQYF. The V gene is TRBV5-1, the J gene TRBJ2-3; D call uncertain. Germline V gene lookup returns CDR1 SGHRS and CDR2 YFSETQ. V was clipped by 0 bases and J by 1 base, with 9 bases between them. The CDR3 is 15 residues long.

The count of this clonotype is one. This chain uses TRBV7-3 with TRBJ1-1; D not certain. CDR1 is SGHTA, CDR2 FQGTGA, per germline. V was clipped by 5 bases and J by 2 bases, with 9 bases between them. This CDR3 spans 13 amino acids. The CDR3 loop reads CASSRLLNTEAFF. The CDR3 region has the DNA TGTGCCAGCAGCCGACTCTTAAACACTGAAGCTTTCTTT.

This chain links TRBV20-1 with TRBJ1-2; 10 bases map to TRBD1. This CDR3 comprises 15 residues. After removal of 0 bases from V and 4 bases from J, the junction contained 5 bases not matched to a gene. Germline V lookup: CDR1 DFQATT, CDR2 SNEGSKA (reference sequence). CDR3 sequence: CSARDWGQGPYGYTF. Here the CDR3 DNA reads TGCAGTGCTAGAGATTGGGGACAGGGGCCCTATGGCTACACCTTC.

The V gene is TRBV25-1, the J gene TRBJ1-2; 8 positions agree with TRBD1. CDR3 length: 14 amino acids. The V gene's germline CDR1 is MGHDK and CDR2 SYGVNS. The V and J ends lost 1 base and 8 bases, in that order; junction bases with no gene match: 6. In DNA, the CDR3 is TGTGCCAGCAGTGAATTTGACAGGGGTAGAGGCTACACCTTC. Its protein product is CASSEFDRGRGYTF.

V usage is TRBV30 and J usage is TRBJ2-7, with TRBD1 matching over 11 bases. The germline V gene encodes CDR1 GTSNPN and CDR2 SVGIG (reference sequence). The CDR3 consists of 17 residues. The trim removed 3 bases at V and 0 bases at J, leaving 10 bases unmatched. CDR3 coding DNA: TGTGCCTGGAGGGACAGGGGGCGAATAATGGGCTCCTACGAGCAGTACTTC. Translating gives CAWRDRGRIMGSYEQYF.

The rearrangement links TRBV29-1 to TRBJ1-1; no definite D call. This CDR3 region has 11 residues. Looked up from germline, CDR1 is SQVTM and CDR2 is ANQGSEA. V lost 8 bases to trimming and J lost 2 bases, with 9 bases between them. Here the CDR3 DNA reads TGCAGCTTTTTCCGAAACACTGAAGCTTTCTTT. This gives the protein CSFFRNTEAFF.

DNA of the CDR3: TGTGCCAGCAGCCGGAATCAGCCCCAGCATTTT. Translating it yields CASSRNQPQHF. The chain couples TRBV28 to TRBJ1-5; no firm D call. Germline V gives CDR1 MDHEN, CDR2 SYDVKM. V was shortened by 6 bases and J by 4 bases, with 4 bases between the two germline ends. This CDR3 is 11 amino acids long.

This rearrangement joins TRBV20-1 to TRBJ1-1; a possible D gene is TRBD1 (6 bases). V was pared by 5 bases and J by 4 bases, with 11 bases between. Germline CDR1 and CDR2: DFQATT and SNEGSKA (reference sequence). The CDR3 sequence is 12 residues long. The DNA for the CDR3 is TGCAGTGCTCCCAGGGGCGGCACTGAAGCTTTCTTT. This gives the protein CSAPRGGTEAFF.

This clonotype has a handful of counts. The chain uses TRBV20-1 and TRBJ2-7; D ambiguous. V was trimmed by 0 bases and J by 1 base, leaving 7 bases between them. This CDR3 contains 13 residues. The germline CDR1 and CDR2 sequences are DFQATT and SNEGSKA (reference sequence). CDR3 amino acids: CSAREGKSYEQYF. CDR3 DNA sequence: TGCAGTGCTAGAGAAGGAAAATCCTACGAGCAGTACTTC.

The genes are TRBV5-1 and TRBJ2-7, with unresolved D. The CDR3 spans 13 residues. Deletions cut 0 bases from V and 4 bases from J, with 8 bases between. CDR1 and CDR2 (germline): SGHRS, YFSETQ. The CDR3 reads CASSLEWGYEQYF. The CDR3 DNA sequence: TGCGCCAGCAGCTTGGAGTGGGGATACGAGCAGTACTTC.

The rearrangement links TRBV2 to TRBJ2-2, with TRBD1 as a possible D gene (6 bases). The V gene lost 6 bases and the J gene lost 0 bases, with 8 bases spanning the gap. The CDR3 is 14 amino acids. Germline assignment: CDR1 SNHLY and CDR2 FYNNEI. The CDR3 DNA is TGTGCCAGCAGACGACAGGCGAACACCGGGGAGCTGTTTTTT. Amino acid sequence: CASRRQANTGELFF. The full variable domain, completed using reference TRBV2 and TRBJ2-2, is EPEVTQTPSHQVTQMGQEVILRCVPISNHLYFYWYRQILGQKVEFLVSFYNNEISEKSEIFDDQFSVERPDGSNFTLKIRSTKLEDSAMYFCASRRQANTGELFFGEGSRLTVL.

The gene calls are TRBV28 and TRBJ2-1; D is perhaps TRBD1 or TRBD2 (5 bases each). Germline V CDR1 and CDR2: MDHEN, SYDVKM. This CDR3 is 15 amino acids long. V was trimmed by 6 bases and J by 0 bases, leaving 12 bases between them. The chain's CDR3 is CASSSGQSSYNEQFF. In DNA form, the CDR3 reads TGTGCCAGCAGCTCGGGGCAGAGCTCCTACAATGAGCAGTTCTTC.

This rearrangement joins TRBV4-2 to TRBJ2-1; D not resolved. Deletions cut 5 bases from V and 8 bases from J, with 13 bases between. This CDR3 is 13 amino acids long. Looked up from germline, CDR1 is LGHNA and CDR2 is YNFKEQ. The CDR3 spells CASSGSHGDEQFF. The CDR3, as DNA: TGTGCCAGCAGCGGATCCCATGGGGATGAGCAGTTCTTC.

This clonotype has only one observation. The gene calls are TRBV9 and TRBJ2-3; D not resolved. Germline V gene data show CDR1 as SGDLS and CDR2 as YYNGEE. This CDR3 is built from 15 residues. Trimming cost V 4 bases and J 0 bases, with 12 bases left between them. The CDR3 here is CASSPNPLSTDTQYF. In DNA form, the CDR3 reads TGTGCCAGCAGCCCGAATCCACTTAGCACAGATACGCAGTATTTT.

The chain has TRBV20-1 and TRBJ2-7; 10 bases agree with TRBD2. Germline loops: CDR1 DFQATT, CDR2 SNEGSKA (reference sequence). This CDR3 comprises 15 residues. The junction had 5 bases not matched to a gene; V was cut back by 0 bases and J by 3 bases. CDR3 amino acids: CSARDRTSGIYEQYF. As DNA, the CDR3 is TGCAGTGCTAGAGATCGGACTAGCGGAATCTACGAGCAGTACTTC.

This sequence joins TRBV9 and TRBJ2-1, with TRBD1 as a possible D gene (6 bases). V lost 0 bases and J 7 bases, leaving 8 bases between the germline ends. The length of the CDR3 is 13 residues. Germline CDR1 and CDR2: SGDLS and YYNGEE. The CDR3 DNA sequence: TGTGCCAGCAGCGTAGCTCAGGGGAATGAGCAGTTCTTC. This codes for CASSVAQGNEQFF.

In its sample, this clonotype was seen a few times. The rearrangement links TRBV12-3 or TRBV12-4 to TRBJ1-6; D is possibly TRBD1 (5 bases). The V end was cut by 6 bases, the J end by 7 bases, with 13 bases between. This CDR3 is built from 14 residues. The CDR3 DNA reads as TGTGCCAGCAGCCCTCGGGGGGGGAATTCACCCCTCCACTTT. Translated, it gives CASSPRGGNSPLHF.

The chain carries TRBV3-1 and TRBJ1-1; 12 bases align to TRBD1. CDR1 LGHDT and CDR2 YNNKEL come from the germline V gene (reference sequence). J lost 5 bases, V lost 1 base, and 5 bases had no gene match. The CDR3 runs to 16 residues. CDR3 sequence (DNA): TGTGCCAGCAGCCAAGCGGGACAGGGGGCGCAGACTGAAGCTTTCTTT. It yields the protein CASSQAGQGAQTEAFF.

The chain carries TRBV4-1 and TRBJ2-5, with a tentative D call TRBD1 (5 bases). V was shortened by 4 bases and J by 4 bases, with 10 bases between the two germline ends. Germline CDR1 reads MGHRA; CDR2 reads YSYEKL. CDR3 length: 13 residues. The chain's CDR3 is CASSLTQGETQYF. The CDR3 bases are TGCGCCAGCAGCCTGACGCAGGGAGAGACCCAGTACTTC.

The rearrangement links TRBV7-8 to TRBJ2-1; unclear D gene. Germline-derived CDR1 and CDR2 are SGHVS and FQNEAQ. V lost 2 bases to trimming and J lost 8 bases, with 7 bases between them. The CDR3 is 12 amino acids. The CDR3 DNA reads TGTGCCAGCAGCTTATCGACGGATGAGCAGTTCTTC. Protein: CASSLSTDEQFF.